This paragraph covers one TCR beta chain sequence. The antigen remains unidentified. Primers: 60 Vbeta forward and 13 Jbeta reverse. Assay: immunoSEQ multiplex PCR; the TCRdb copy retains only in-frame clones and omits some. The repertoire holds around 140,000 clones, over 65% seen once, with approximately 1.8% in the top ten. This entry belongs to a study of cytomegalovirus exposure and HLA in healthy donors. Whole-study results and caveats: Rarity characterized most TCR sequences, yet some public TCRs appeared in many donors. Reportedly, TCR beta sequences accurately predicted HLA-A and HLA-B alleles in most subjects.

Material: PBMCs. The receptor was derived from a female donor in good health and CMV-seropositive.

In DNA form, the CDR3 reads TGTGCCAGCAGCCGGGACAACATGAACACTGAAGCTTTCTTT. The encoded protein is CASSRDNMNTEAFF. The chain couples TRBV6-5 to TRBJ1-1, with D tentatively TRBD1 (6 bases). Trimming removed 6 bases at V and 0 bases at J, with 11 bases between. From germline, CDR1 is MNHEY and CDR2 SVGAGI. CDR3 size: 14 residues.